A single sample is the source of the 12 T cell receptor beta chains below, sequenced in a study of blood T cell repertoires in COVID-19. Using immunoSEQ multiplex PCR, the repertoire was profiled, and TCRdb retains in-frame clones only, with some absent. The sample lists approximately 60,000 clones; 60% to 85% were seen once. Sequenced: peripheral blood. The receptors derive from a man aged 50 to 59 with active or convalescent COVID-19.

The chain joins TRBV30 to TRBJ2-7, with 10 bases lining up with TRBD1. The CDR3 totals 13 residues. The germline CDR1 and CDR2 sequences are GTSNPN and SVGIG (reference sequence). V shed 5 bases and J 2 bases; nucleotides not matched to a gene: 3. The CDR3 coding sequence is TGTGCCTGGTCCGGGACAGGGGCCTACGAGCAGTACTTC. It translates to CAWSGTGAYEQYF.

In its sample, this clone was seen once. This chain links TRBV12-3 or TRBV12-4 with TRBJ1-2, with no clear D. Trimming took off 5 bases at V and 4 bases at J, with 11 bases between the two ends. CDR3 length: 13 residues. Here the CDR3 reads CASSPGFAYGYTF. In DNA form, the CDR3 reads TGTGCCAGCAGTCCAGGATTCGCCTATGGCTACACCTTC.

The chain couples TRBV21-1 to TRBJ2-1; the table's D call of TRBD1 was not tested on the DNA. TRBV21-1 constitutes a pseudogene. The CDR3 runs 15 residues. CDR3 coding DNA: TGTGCCAGCAGGGAAAAGGGGACAGGGAATCGTGAGCAGTTCTTC. It is translated as CASREKGTGNREQFF.

This clone showed up just once. The chain is built from TRBV3-1 (or the pseudogene TRBV3-2) and TRBJ2-1, with a tentative D call TRBD2 (5 bases). The CDR3 covers 16 residues. CDR1 is LGHDT, CDR2 YNNKEL, per germline (reference sequence). The V gene lost 4 bases and the J gene lost 4 bases, with 17 bases spanning the gap. In DNA, the CDR3 is TGTGCCAGCAGCCTTACACTAGGAAATTCTTACAATGAGCAGTTCTTC. Protein sequence: CASSLTLGNSYNEQFF.

This clone was recorded only once. The chain is built from TRBV7-9 and TRBJ1-2; D may be TRBD1 (6 bases). The ends were cut back, 2 bases at V and 4 bases at J, with 11 bases in the middle. This CDR3 region has 14 residues. Germline values: CDR1 SEHNR, CDR2 FQNEAQ (reference sequence). CDR3 protein: CASSLSDRLYGYTF. For the CDR3, the DNA is TGTGCCAGCAGCTTATCCGACAGGCTCTATGGCTACACCTTC. Full variable domain (missing parts from reference TRBV7-9 and TRBJ1-2): DTGVSQNPRHKITKRGQNVTFRCDPISEHNRLYWYRQTLGQGPEFLTYFQNEAQLEKSRLLSDRFSAERPKGSFSTLEIQRTEQGDSAMYLCASSLSDRLYGYTFGSGTRLTVV.

The chain employs TRBV5-1 and TRBJ2-7; tentative D call: TRBD1 (5 bases). The V end was cut by 0 bases, the J end by 1 base, with 11 bases between. Germline V gene lookup returns CDR1 SGHRS and CDR2 YFSETQ. The CDR3 is 15 residues long. The CDR3: CASSLGGALSYEQYF. CDR3 bases: TGCGCCAGCAGCTTGGGTGGGGCTCTATCCTACGAGCAGTACTTC.

The J gene is TRBJ1-6, the V gene TRBV25-1, with D possibly being TRBD1 (5 bases). This CDR3 has 12 amino acids. Germline assignment: CDR1 MGHDK and CDR2 SYGVNS. Trimming removed 5 bases at V and 8 bases at J, with 7 bases between. CDR3 sequence: CASSRGDSPLHF. Written as DNA, the CDR3 is TGTGCCAGCAGTCGGGGGGATTCACCCCTCCACTTT.

The rearrangement joins TRBV10-3 to TRBJ2-7; TRBD1 matches 10 bases. This CDR3 has 11 amino acids. The J segment lost 7 bases and the V segment lost 6 bases, leaving 0 bases of the junction unmatched. From germline, CDR1 is ENHRY and CDR2 SYGVKD. The CDR3: CAIRDRGEQYF. The CDR3 coding sequence is TGTGCCATCAGGGACAGGGGGGAGCAGTACTTC.

The chain employs TRBV19 and TRBJ2-3, with 7 positions matching TRBD2. With 1 base clipped from V and 6 bases from J, the junction kept 10 bases outside the gene matches. The CDR3 is made up of 16 amino acids. Germline V gene data show CDR1 as LNHDA and CDR2 as SQIVND (reference sequence). This CDR3 reads CASSIGLLAGADTQYF. The CDR3 DNA reads TGTGCCAGTAGTATAGGCCTGCTGGCGGGAGCGGATACGCAGTATTTT.

V is TRBV5-1 and J is TRBJ2-5; 7 bases map to TRBD2. Germline values: CDR1 SGHRS, CDR2 YFSETQ. J lost 3 bases, V lost 0 bases, and 5 bases had no gene match. This CDR3 comprises 15 residues. The CDR3 coding sequence is TGCGCCAGCAGCTTGGATACTAGCGCGAAAGAGACCCAGTACTTC. Residues: CASSLDTSAKETQYF.

This clone was recorded once. The chain has TRBV6-6 and TRBJ2-7, with D possibly matching TRBD1 (5 bases). V lost 5 bases, J lost 1 base, and 21 bases lay in between. This CDR3 comprises 17 residues. Germline assignment: CDR1 MNHNY and CDR2 SVGAGI (reference sequence). CDR3: CASSPRPVWGQSYEQYF. The CDR3 nucleotides read TGTGCCAGCAGTCCGCGCCCGGTCTGGGGCCAATCCTACGAGCAGTACTTC.

The V gene is TRBV3-1 (or the pseudogene TRBV3-2), the J gene TRBJ1-3, with no clear D. Germline V lookup: CDR1 LGHDT, CDR2 YNNKEL (reference sequence). V was pared by 4 bases and J by 4 bases, with 11 bases between. The CDR3 is 14 residues long. Here the CDR3 DNA reads TGTGCCAGCAGCCTGATGACACAAGGAAACACCATATATTTT. Protein: CASSLMTQGNTIYF.